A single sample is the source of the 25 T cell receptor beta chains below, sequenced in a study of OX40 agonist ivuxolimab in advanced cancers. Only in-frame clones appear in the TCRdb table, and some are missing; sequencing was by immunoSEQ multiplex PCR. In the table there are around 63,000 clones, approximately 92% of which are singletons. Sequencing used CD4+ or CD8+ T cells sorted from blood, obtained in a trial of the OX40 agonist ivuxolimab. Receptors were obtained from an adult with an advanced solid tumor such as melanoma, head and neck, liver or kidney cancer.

The CDR3 is CASSRTEINTGELFF. In DNA form, the CDR3 reads TGTGCCAGCAGCCGGACAGAGATTAACACCGGGGAGCTGTTTTTT. The V gene is TRBV7-9, the J gene TRBJ2-2, with D possibly TRBD1 on 6 matching bases. V lost 5 bases to trimming and J lost 2 bases, with 12 bases between them. The CDR3 length is 15 residues. CDR1 SEHNR and CDR2 FQNEAQ come from the germline V gene (reference sequence).

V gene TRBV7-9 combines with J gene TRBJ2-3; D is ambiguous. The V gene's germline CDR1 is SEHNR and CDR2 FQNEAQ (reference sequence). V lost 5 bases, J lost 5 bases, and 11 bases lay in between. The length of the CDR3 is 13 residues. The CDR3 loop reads CASSLLVGDTQYF. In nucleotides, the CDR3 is TGTGCCAGCAGCCTCCTGGTTGGAGATACGCAGTATTTT.

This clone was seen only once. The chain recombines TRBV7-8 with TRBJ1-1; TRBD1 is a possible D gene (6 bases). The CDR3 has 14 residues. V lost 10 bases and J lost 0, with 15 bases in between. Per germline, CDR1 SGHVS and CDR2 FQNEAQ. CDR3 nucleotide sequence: TGTGCCACCGCCCCCGGACAGCTGAACACTGAAGCTTTCTTT. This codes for CATAPGQLNTEAFF.

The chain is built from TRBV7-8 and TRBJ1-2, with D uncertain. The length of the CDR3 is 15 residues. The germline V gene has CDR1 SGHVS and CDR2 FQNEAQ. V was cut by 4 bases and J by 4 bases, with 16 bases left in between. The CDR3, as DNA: TGTGCCAGCAGCTCCGACTTGGGAACCCGCTATGGCTACACCTTC. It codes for CASSSDLGTRYGYTF.

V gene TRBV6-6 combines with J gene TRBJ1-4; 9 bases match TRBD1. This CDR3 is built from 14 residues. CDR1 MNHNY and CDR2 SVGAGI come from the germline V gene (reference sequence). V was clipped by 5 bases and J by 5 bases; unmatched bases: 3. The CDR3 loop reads CASSIDRGNEKLFF. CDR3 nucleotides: TGTGCCAGCAGTATCGACAGGGGGAATGAAAAACTGTTTTTT.

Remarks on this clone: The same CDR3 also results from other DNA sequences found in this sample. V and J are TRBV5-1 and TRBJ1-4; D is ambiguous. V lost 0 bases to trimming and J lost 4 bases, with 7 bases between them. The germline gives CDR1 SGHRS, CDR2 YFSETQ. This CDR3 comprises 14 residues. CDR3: CASSLAGVNEKLFF. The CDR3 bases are TGCGCCAGCAGCTTGGCAGGCGTTAATGAAAAACTGTTTTTT.

CDR3 sequence (DNA): TGCAGTGCTAGAGAGCTTGTGACCCAGTACTTC. Translation: CSARELVTQYF. The J gene is TRBJ2-5, the V gene TRBV20-1; D uncertain. The CDR3 is 11 residues long. Per the germline V gene, CDR1 is DFQATT and CDR2 is SNEGSKA (reference sequence). With 0 bases removed from V and 7 bases from J, the gap between germline ends came to 6 bases.

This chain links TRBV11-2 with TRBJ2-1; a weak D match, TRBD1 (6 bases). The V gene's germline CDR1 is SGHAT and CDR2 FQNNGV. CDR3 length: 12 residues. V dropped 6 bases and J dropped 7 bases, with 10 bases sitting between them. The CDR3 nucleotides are TGTGCCAGCAGTACAACAGGGAATGAGCAGTTCTTC. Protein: CASSTTGNEQFF.

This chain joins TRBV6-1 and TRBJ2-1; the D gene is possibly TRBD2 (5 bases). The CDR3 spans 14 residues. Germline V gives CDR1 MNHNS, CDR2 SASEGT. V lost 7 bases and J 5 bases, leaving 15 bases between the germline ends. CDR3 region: CASIRGMLDNEQFF. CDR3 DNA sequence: TGTGCCAGCATACGAGGGATGCTAGACAATGAGCAGTTCTTC.

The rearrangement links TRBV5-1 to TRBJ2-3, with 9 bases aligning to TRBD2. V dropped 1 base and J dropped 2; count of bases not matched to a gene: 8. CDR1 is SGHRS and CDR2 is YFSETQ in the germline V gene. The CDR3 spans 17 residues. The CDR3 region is CASSLHPSGTNTDTQYF. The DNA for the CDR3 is TGCGCCAGCAGCTTGCATCCTAGCGGGACTAACACAGATACGCAGTATTTT.

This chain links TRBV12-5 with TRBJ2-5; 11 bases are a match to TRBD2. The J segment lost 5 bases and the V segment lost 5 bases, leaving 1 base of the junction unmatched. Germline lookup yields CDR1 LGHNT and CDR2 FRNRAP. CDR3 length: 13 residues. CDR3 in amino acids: CASGVAGGETQYF. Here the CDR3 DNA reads TGTGCTAGTGGTGTAGCGGGAGGGGAGACCCAGTACTTC.

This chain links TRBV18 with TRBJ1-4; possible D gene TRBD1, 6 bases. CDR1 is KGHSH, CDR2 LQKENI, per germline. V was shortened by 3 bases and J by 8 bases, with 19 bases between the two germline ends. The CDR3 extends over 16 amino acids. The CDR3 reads CASSPPPGTKVEKLFF. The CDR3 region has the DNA TGTGCCAGCTCACCCCCCCCCGGGACAAAAGTGGAAAAACTGTTTTTT.

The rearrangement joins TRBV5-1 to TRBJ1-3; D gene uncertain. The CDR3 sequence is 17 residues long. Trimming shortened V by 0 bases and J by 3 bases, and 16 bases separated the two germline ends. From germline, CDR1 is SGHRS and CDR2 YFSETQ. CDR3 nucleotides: TGCGCCAGCAGCTTGGGTACGGGAGCCTTGGGTGGAAACACCATATATTTT. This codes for CASSLGTGALGGNTIYF.

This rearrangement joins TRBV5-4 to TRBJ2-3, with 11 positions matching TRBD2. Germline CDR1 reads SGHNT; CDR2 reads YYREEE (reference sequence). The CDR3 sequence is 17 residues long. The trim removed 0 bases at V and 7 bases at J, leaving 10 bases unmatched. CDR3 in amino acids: CASSLGTLAGGMHTQYF. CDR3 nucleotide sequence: TGTGCCAGCAGCTTGGGGACCCTAGCGGGAGGAATGCATACGCAGTATTTT. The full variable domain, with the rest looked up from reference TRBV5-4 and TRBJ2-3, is ETGVTQSPTHLIKTRGQQVTLRCSSQSGHNTVSWYQQALGQGPQFIFQYYREEENGRGNFPPRFSGLQFPNYSSELNVNALELDDSALYLCASSLGTLAGGMHTQYFGPGTRLTVL.

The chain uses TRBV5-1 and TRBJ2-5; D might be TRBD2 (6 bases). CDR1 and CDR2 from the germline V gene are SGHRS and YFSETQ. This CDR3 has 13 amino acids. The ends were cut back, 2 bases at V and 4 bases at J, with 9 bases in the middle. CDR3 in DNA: TGCGCCAGCAGCTTAGGAGGGGCAGAGACCCAGTACTTC. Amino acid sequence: CASSLGGAETQYF.

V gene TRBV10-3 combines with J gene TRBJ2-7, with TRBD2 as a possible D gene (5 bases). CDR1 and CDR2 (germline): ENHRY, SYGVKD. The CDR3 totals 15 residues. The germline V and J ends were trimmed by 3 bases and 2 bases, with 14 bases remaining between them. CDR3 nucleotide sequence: TGTGCCATCAGTGACCCCGGGAAGACCACCTACGAGCAGTACTTC. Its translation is CAISDPGKTTYEQYF.

The CDR3 sequence: CASSERPTSYEQYF. Here the CDR3 DNA reads TGTGCCAGCAGTGAACGGCCGACCTCCTACGAGCAGTACTTC. The gene calls are TRBV2 and TRBJ2-7; D not certain. Germline V lookup: CDR1 SNHLY, CDR2 FYNNEI. V was pared by 2 bases and J by 0 bases, with 8 bases between. The CDR3 spans 14 residues. Variable domain in full (rest from reference TRBV2 and TRBJ2-7): EPEVTQTPSHQVTQMGQEVILRCVPISNHLYFYWYRQILGQKVEFLVSFYNNEISEKSEIFDDQFSVERPDGSNFTLKIRSTKLEDSAMYFCASSERPTSYEQYFGPGTRLTVT.

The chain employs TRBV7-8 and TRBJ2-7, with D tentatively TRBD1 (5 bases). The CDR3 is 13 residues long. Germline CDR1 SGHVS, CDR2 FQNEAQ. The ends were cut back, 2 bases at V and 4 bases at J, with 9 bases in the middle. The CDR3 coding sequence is TGTGCCAGCAGCTTACAATCAGGGTACGAGCAGTACTTC. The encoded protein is CASSLQSGYEQYF.

The CDR3 loop reads CASSVGTGVSTNEKLFF. CDR3 DNA: TGCGCCAGCAGCGTAGGGACAGGTGTATCAACTAATGAAAAACTGTTTTTT. This sequence joins TRBV5-1 and TRBJ1-4; the match to TRBD1 covers 8 bases. The germline V gene encodes CDR1 SGHRS and CDR2 YFSETQ. The trim removed 4 bases at V and 0 bases at J, leaving 8 bases unmatched. This CDR3 is built from 17 residues.

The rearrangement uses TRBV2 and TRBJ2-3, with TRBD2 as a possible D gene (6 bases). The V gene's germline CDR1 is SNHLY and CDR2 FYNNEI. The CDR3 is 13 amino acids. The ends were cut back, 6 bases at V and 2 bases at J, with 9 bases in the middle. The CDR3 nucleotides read TGTGCCAGCAGGACTAGAAACACAGATACGCAGTATTTT. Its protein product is CASRTRNTDTQYF. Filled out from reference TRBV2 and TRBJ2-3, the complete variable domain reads EPEVTQTPSHQVTQMGQEVILRCVPISNHLYFYWYRQILGQKVEFLVSFYNNEISEKSEIFDDQFSVERPDGSNFTLKIRSTKLEDSAMYFCASRTRNTDTQYFGPGTRLTVL.

The CDR3 region is CASSPRLYSSYNEQFF. The CDR3 DNA follows: TGTGCCAGCAGCCCACGACTGTATAGCTCCTACAATGAGCAGTTCTTC. The V call is TRBV4-2, the J call TRBJ2-1; D uncertain. V lost 4 bases and J lost 0, with 13 bases in between. The CDR3 contains 16 residues. Germline lookup yields CDR1 LGHNA and CDR2 YNFKEQ.

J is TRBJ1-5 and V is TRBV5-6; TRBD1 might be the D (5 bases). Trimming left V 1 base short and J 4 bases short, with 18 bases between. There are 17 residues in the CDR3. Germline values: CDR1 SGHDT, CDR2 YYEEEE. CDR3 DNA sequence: TGTGCCAGCAGCTTGCGGGGCTTGGGGTTTGGTAATCAGCCCCAGCATTTT. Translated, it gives CASSLRGLGFGNQPQHF. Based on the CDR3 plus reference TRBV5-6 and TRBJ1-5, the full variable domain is DAGVTQSPTHLIKTRGQQVTLRCSPKSGHDTVSWYQQALGQGPQFIFQYYEEEERQRGNFPDRFSGHQFPNYSSELNVNALLLGDSALYLCASSLRGLGFGNQPQHFGDGTRLSIL.

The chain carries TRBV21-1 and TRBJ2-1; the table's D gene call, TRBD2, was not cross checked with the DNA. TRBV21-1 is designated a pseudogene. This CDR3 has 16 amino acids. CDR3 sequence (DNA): TGTGCCAGCAGCACCCCTAGCGGGGTGTCCTACAATGAGCAGTTCTTC. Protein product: CASSTPSGVSYNEQFF.

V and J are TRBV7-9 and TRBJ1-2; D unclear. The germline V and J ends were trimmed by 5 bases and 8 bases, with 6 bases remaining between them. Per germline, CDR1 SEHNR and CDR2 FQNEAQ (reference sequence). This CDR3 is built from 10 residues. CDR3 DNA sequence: TGTGCCAGCAGCCCATTGGGCTACACCTTC. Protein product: CASSPLGYTF.

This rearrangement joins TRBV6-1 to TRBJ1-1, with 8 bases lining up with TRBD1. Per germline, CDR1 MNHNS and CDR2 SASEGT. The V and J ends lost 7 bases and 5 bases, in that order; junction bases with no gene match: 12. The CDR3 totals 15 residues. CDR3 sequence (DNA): TGTGCCAGCACCCAGGGACAGGAGAAGGGTACTGAAGCTTTCTTT. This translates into CASTQGQEKGTEAFF.